These 5 T cell receptor beta chains were sequenced from one sample in a study of blood T cell repertoires in COVID-19. Sequencing used immunoSEQ multiplex PCR; TCRdb keeps in-frame clones, though not all of them. This table holds over 200,000 clones, 75% to 85% found once. The specimen was peripheral blood. These receptors originate from a woman in her thirties with COVID-19, enrolled during active disease.

This clone was detected ten times or more. The chain carries TRBV27 and TRBJ2-7, with D tentatively TRBD2 (6 bases). Germline V gene lookup returns CDR1 MNHEY and CDR2 SMNVEV (reference sequence). This CDR3 is built from 16 residues. V gave up 0 bases and J gave up 0 bases, with 12 bases separating them. As DNA, the CDR3 is TGTGCCAGCAGTTTATCTCCTAGCGCCAGCTCCTACGAGCAGTACTTC. It specifies CASSLSPSASSYEQYF.

The chain joins TRBV6-4 to TRBJ2-3; a possible D gene is TRBD1 (5 bases). Germline V gene lookup returns CDR1 MRHNA and CDR2 SNTAGT. Trimming shortened V by 6 bases and J by 1 base, and 17 bases separated the two germline ends. This CDR3 spans 16 amino acids. DNA of the CDR3: TGTGCCAGCAGCCCCTTCGGTGGCAGGGGCACAGATACGCAGTATTTT. It translates to CASSPFGGRGTDTQYF.

Concerning this clone itself: Other DNA sequences of this sample code for an identical CDR3. The chain couples TRBV5-1 to TRBJ2-1; 10 nucleotides agree with TRBD2. Trimming removed 4 bases from V and 3 bases from J; junction bases left unmatched: 7. The CDR3 is 16 amino acids. Looked up from germline, CDR1 is SGHRS and CDR2 is YFSETQ. The CDR3 spells CASSPSRTSGYNEQFF. In DNA form, the CDR3 reads TGCGCCAGCAGCCCATCCCGGACTAGCGGCTACAATGAGCAGTTCTTC.

The chain links TRBV29-1 to TRBJ1-2, with D perhaps TRBD1 (5 bases). Trimming removed 7 bases from V and 1 base from J, with 13 bases in between. Per germline, CDR1 SQVTM and CDR2 ANQGSEA. The CDR3 spans 13 residues. CDR3 sequence (DNA): TGCAGCGCTACGCAGGGCGGTAACTATGGCTACACCTTC. Its translation: CSATQGGNYGYTF.

V is TRBV15 and J is TRBJ1-2, with 8 bases identical to TRBD1. Germline V gene data show CDR1 as LNHNV and CDR2 as YYDKDF (reference sequence). Unmatched junction bases numbered 10, after V lost 5 bases and J lost 5 bases. The CDR3 spans 15 residues. CDR3 in amino acids: CATSEGLDRVYGYTF. In DNA form, the CDR3 reads TGTGCCACCAGCGAGGGACTGGACAGGGTATATGGCTACACCTTC. Combining the CDR3 with reference TRBV15 and TRBJ1-2 gives the whole variable domain DAMVIQNPRYQVTQFGKPVTLSCSQTLNHNVMYWYQQKSSQAPKLLFHYYDKDFNNEADTPDNFQSRRPNTSFCFLDIRSPGLGDTAMYLCATSEGLDRVYGYTFGSGTRLTVV.